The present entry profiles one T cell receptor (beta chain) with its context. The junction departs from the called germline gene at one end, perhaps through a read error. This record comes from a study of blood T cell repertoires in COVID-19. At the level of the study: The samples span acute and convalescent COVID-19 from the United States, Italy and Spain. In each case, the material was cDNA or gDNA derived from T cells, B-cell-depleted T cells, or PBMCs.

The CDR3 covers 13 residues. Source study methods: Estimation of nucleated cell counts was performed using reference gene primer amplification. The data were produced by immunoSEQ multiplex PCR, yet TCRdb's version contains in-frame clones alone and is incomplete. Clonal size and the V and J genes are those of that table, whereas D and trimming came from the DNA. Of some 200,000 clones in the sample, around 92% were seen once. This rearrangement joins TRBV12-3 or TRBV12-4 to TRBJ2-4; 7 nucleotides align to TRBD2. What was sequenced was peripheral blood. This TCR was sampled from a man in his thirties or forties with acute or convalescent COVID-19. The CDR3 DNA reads TGTGCCAGCAGTTTAGAAGGGGCTGAGCGGGAACACTTC. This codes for CASSLEGAEREHF.